The 26 T cell receptor beta chains below all came from one sample that was sequenced in a study of blood T cell repertoires in COVID-19. The assay was immunoSEQ multiplex PCR, and TCRdb's table has in-frame clones only and misses some. The sample contains about 240,000 clones, approximately 86% of which appear only once. The specimen was peripheral blood. Receptors originate from a woman in her 70s with active or convalescent COVID-19.

This clone came up once. The chain combines TRBV9 with TRBJ1-1, with 7 bases lining up with TRBD1. Trimming removed 4 bases from V and 5 bases from J; junction bases left unmatched: 11. Germline CDR1 reads SGDLS; CDR2 reads YYNGEE. This CDR3 has 15 residues. CDR3 amino acids: CASSLQQGRGTEAFF. The CDR3 DNA follows: TGTGCCAGCAGCCTCCAACAGGGGAGAGGGACTGAAGCTTTCTTT.

The J gene is TRBJ1-2, the V gene TRBV4-3; D call uncertain. The CDR3 runs 14 residues. Germline CDR1 LGHNA, CDR2 YSLEER. The V and J ends lost 3 bases and 2 bases respectively, with 10 bases between them. The CDR3 reads CASSHLTGNYGYTF. DNA for the CDR3: TGCGCCAGCAGCCACCTGACGGGAAACTATGGCTACACCTTC.

The chain uses TRBV29-1 and TRBJ2-7, with a possible D match to TRBD1 (6 bases). Trimming took off 6 bases at V and 3 bases at J, with 12 bases between the two ends. Germline V gene sequence: CDR1 SQVTM, CDR2 ANQGSEA. The CDR3 is 12 residues long. In DNA, the CDR3 is TGCAGCGTGACTCTGACAGGCTACGAGCAGTACTTC. Encoded protein: CSVTLTGYEQYF.

The chain couples TRBV7-9 to TRBJ2-7; 11 bases match TRBD2. Germline V gene sequence: CDR1 SEHNR, CDR2 FQNEAQ (reference sequence). Trimming at V came to 5 bases and at J to 4 bases, leaving 7 bases not matched to a gene. The CDR3 spans 15 residues. The CDR3 here is CASSPTSGGIYEQYF. In DNA, the CDR3 is TGTGCCAGCAGCCCAACTAGCGGGGGAATATACGAGCAGTACTTC.

The gene calls are TRBV4-3 and TRBJ1-1; no reliable D call. V gave up 1 base and J gave up 7 bases, with 16 bases separating them. CDR1 and CDR2 (germline): LGHNA, YSLEER. CDR3 length: 15 amino acids. CDR3 DNA: TGCGCCAGCAGCCAAGCGCCGGGAGAAGCCTATGAAGCTTTCTTT. Translation: CASSQAPGEAYEAFF.

The chain couples TRBV10-3 to TRBJ1-2; a weak D match, TRBD1 (6 bases). V lost 3 bases and J lost 7, with 21 bases in between. The CDR3 is 16 amino acids. The germline V gene has CDR1 ENHRY and CDR2 SYGVKD. CDR3 in DNA: TGTGCCATCAGTGAAGGGGGAACAGATCGGAGCTCTGGCTACACCTTC. Its translation is CAISEGGTDRSSGYTF.

V gene TRBV10-3 combines with J gene TRBJ1-1, with 9 nucleotides matching TRBD1. Germline V gene data show CDR1 as ENHRY and CDR2 as SYGVKD. V trimming: 0 bases; J trimming: 0 bases; junction bases outside the gene matches: 8. The CDR3 is made up of 18 amino acids. This CDR3 is CAISESKGTGLMNTEAFF. CDR3 bases: TGTGCCATCAGTGAGTCGAAAGGGACAGGGCTCATGAACACTGAAGCTTTCTTT.

The rearrangement uses TRBV11-3 and TRBJ2-3; TRBD2 might be the D (7 bases). Trimming shortened V by 8 bases and J by 6 bases, and 18 bases separated the two germline ends. CDR1 is SGHNT, CDR2 YENEEA, per germline. The CDR3 totals 14 residues. CDR3 in DNA: TGTGCCAGCCGAGCTGGGGGGGGCGCGGATACGCAGTATTTT. This encodes CASRAGGGADTQYF.

The rearrangement uses TRBV6-5 and TRBJ1-2; possible D gene TRBD1, 5 bases. CDR1 and CDR2 (germline): MNHEY, SVGAGI. This CDR3 region has 13 residues. Deletions cut 6 bases from V and 9 bases from J, with 17 bases between. As DNA, the CDR3 is TGTGCCAGCAGCGACAGTGAGCATCTCAGCTACACCTTC. Translating it yields CASSDSEHLSYTF.

The rearrangement uses TRBV4-3 and TRBJ2-7; 10 bases are a match to TRBD1. Trimming at V came to 2 bases and at J to 11 bases, leaving 6 bases not matched to a gene. The V gene's germline CDR1 is LGHNA and CDR2 YSLEER. The CDR3 is 13 residues long. CDR3: CASSQTRTGGKYF. The CDR3 coding sequence is TGCGCCAGCAGCCAAACCCGGACAGGGGGGAAGTACTTC.

The chain carries TRBV4-1 and TRBJ1-5; D unclear. CDR3 length equals 16 residues. Trimming left V 4 bases short and J 1 base short, with 14 bases between. Germline V gene sequence: CDR1 MGHRA, CDR2 YSYEKL. The CDR3 region has the DNA TGCGCCAGCAGCCCCCGTGGGAGCAACAGCAATCAGCCCCAGCATTTT. Translated, it gives CASSPRGSNSNQPQHF.

This rearrangement joins TRBV5-1 to TRBJ1-1; 10 positions match TRBD1. Trimming cost V 4 bases and J 4 bases; bases outside gene matches: 4. The CDR3 is made up of 14 amino acids. Germline values: CDR1 SGHRS, CDR2 YFSETQ. Here the CDR3 reads CASSMDRGGTEAFF. The CDR3 DNA follows: TGCGCCAGCAGCATGGACAGGGGGGGCACTGAAGCTTTCTTT.

This chain links TRBV11-3 with TRBJ2-2, with 8 bases fitting TRBD2. From germline, CDR1 is SGHNT and CDR2 YENEEA. The CDR3 extends over 17 amino acids. The J segment lost 3 bases and the V segment lost 1 base, leaving 7 bases of the junction unmatched. The CDR3 bases are TGTGCCAGCAGCTTAGGGGAACTAGCGGTATACACCGGGGAGCTGTTTTTT. Translating it yields CASSLGELAVYTGELFF.

The V call is TRBV19, the J call TRBJ2-2, with 10 nucleotides matching TRBD1. The V and J ends lost 6 bases and 6 bases, in that order; junction bases with no gene match: 10. Germline CDR1 and CDR2: LNHDA and SQIVND (reference sequence). This CDR3 comprises 16 residues. CDR3 protein: CASRKPGQGIAGELFF. The CDR3 DNA is TGTGCCAGTAGGAAGCCGGGACAGGGGATAGCCGGGGAGCTGTTTTTT.

The V gene is TRBV6-6, the J gene TRBJ1-2; TRBD1 matches 10 bases. V gave up 7 bases and J gave up 7 bases; unmatched junction bases: 12. This CDR3 spans 15 amino acids. CDR1 and CDR2 from the germline V gene are MNHNY and SVGAGI (reference sequence). The CDR3 loop reads CASTYGLGQGSGYTF. CDR3 bases: TGTGCCAGCACCTACGGGCTGGGACAGGGGTCTGGCTACACCTTC.

Comment on this clone: At one boundary the junction diverges from the germline segment, which might be a read error. The DNA of the CDR3 is TGTGCCCGCAGCCCCGGGACAGGGGCTGTGGACTATGGCTACACCTTC. Translated, it gives CARSPGTGAVDYGYTF. This sequence joins TRBV5-6 and TRBJ1-2, with TRBD1 identical over 10 bases. The CDR3 contains 16 residues. CDR1 and CDR2 from the germline V gene are SGHDT and YYEEEE.

This chain joins TRBV12-5 and TRBJ2-2; no definite D call. With 5 bases removed from V and 1 base from J, the gap between germline ends came to 8 bases. CDR1 is LGHNT, CDR2 FRNRAP, per germline. The CDR3 runs to 14 residues. The CDR3 protein is CASGKQRNTGELFF. CDR3 DNA sequence: TGTGCTAGTGGTAAACAACGGAACACCGGGGAGCTGTTTTTT.

The chain recombines TRBV10-3 with TRBJ2-7; 7 nucleotides agree with TRBD1. The CDR3 runs 15 residues. V was pared by 6 bases and J by 2 bases, with 10 bases of the junction left unmatched. The germline CDR1 and CDR2 sequences are ENHRY and SYGVKD. The CDR3 here is CAISPGQLQAYEQYF. The DNA for the CDR3 is TGTGCCATCAGCCCGGGACAGTTGCAGGCCTACGAGCAGTACTTC.

The chain has TRBV6-6 and TRBJ2-1, with 8 bases matching TRBD1. The germline gives CDR1 MNHNY, CDR2 SVGAGI (reference sequence). The CDR3 length is 12 residues. V was clipped by 4 bases and J by 12 bases; unmatched bases: 5. The CDR3 DNA reads as TGTGCCAGCAGTTCCGACAGGGGCCTGCAGTTCTTC. It yields the protein CASSSDRGLQFF.

The chain joins TRBV3-1 (or the pseudogene TRBV3-2) to TRBJ1-1, with TRBD1 identical over 7 bases. The CDR3 has 14 amino acids. J was trimmed by 6 bases and V by 1 base; bases with no gene match: 5. Germline values: CDR1 LGHDT, CDR2 YNNKEL (reference sequence). The CDR3 here is CASSQGRGIPEAFF. For the CDR3, the DNA is TGTGCCAGCAGCCAAGGCAGGGGGATACCTGAAGCTTTCTTT.

The J gene is TRBJ1-6, the V gene TRBV27, with TRBD1 as a possible D gene (5 bases). The ends were cut back, 3 bases at V and 8 bases at J, with 8 bases in the middle. CDR1 MNHEY and CDR2 SMNVEV come from the germline V gene (reference sequence). The CDR3 loop spans 13 amino acids. The CDR3 loop reads CASSFRRDSPLHF. The CDR3, as DNA: TGTGCCAGCAGTTTTCGCAGGGATTCACCCCTCCACTTT.

The chain links TRBV7-8 to TRBJ2-5, with a weak D call TRBD2 (5 bases). V lost 5 bases and J 4 bases, leaving 17 bases between the germline ends. The CDR3 covers 15 residues. Germline values: CDR1 SGHVS, CDR2 FQNEAQ. The CDR3 DNA reads as TGTGCCAGCAGCCGAGGGTCGTTTAGAAGAGAGACCCAGTACTTC. Protein product: CASSRGSFRRETQYF.

This clone was seen more than once but under ten times. In nucleotides, the CDR3 is TGTGCCAGCAGGCTCTCCTTAACTCAGGGCGCAACTAATGAAAAACTGTTTTTT. Translating gives CASRLSLTQGATNEKLFF. The chain combines TRBV28 with TRBJ1-4; a possible D gene is TRBD1 (5 bases). Germline CDR1 and CDR2: MDHEN and SYDVKM. The CDR3 has 18 amino acids. Trimming stripped 6 bases from V and 0 bases from J, with 20 bases between.

The chain combines TRBV7-2 with TRBJ2-3; 8 nucleotides match TRBD2. This CDR3 region has 13 residues. The V and J ends lost 8 bases and 7 bases, in that order; junction bases with no gene match: 8. Per germline, CDR1 SGHTA and CDR2 FQGNSA. The CDR3 protein is CASVTGGGNTQYF. CDR3 DNA sequence: TGTGCCAGCGTTACCGGGGGGGGCAATACGCAGTATTTT.

The V gene is TRBV6-2 or TRBV6-3, the J gene TRBJ2-7; 7 bases line up with TRBD1. With 2 bases clipped from V and 7 bases from J, the junction kept 14 bases outside the gene matches. Germline V gene sequence: CDR1 MNHEY, CDR2 SVGEGT. The CDR3 loop spans 16 amino acids. DNA of the CDR3: TGTGCCAGCAGTTACAATTGGGACAGTCTTTTAAGGGAGCAGTACTTC. Residues: CASSYNWDSLLREQYF.

With respect to this clone: A junction boundary mismatches the germline segment, possibly from a read error. V gene TRBV7-9 combines with J gene TRBJ1-2, with TRBD1 matching 10 bases. This CDR3 region has 14 residues. Germline V lookup: CDR1 SEHNR, CDR2 FQNEAQ (reference sequence). The CDR3 protein is CASSVAGTGDGYTF. The CDR3 DNA follows: TGTGCCAGCAGCGTAGCCGGGACAGGGGATGGCTACACCTTC.